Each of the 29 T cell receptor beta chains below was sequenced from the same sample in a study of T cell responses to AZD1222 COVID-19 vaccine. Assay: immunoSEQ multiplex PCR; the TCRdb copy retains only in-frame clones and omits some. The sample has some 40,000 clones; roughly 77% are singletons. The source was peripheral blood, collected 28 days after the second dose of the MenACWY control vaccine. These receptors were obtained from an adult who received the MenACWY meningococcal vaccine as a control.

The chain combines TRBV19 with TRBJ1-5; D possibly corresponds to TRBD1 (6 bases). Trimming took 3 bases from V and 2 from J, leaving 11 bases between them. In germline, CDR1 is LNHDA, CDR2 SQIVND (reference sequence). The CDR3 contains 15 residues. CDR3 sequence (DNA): TGTGCCAGTAGTATTCAGGGGTTCCGCAATCAGCCCCAGCATTTT. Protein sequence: CASSIQGFRNQPQHF.

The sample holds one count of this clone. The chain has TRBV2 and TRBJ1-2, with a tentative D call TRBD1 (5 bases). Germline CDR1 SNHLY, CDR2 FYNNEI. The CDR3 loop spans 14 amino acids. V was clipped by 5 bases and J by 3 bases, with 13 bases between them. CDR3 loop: CASSTLGGDYGYTF. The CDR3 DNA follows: TGTGCCAGCAGTACCTTGGGGGGGGACTATGGCTACACCTTC.

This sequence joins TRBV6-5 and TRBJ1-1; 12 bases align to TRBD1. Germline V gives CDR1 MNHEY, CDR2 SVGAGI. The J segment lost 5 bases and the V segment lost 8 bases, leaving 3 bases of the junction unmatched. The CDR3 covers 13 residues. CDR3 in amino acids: CASGDRGRTEAFF. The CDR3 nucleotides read TGTGCCAGCGGGGACAGGGGGCGTACTGAAGCTTTCTTT.

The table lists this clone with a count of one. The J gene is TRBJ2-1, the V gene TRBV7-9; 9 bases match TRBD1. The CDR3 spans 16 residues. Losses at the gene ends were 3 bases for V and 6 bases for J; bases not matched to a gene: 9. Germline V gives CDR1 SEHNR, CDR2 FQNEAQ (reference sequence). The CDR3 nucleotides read TGTGCCAGCAGCTTCTTCCGGGACAGGGAGGGCAATGAGCAGTTCTTC. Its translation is CASSFFRDREGNEQFF. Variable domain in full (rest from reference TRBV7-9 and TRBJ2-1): DTGVSQNPRHKITKRGQNVTFRCDPISEHNRLYWYRQTLGQGPEFLTYFQNEAQLEKSRLLSDRFSAERPKGSFSTLEIQRTEQGDSAMYLCASSFFRDREGNEQFFGPGTRLTVL.

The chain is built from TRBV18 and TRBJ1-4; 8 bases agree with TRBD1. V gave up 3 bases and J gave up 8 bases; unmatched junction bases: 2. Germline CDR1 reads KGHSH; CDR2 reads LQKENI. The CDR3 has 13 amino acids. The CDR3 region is CASSPGQDEKLFF. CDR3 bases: TGTGCCAGCTCACCGGGACAGGACGAAAAACTGTTTTTT.

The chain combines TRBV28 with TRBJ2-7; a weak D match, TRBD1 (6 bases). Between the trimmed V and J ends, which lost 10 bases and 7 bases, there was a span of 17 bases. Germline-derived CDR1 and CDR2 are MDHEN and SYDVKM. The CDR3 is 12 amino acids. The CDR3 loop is CATGDTPVEQYF. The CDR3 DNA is TGTGCCACAGGGGACACCCCAGTGGAGCAGTACTTC.

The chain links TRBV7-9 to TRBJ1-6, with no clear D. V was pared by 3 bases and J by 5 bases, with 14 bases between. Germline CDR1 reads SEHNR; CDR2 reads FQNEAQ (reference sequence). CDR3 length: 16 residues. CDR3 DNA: TGTGCCAGCAGCTTCCGTTGGGCATCCGATAATTCACCCCTCCACTTT. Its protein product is CASSFRWASDNSPLHF.

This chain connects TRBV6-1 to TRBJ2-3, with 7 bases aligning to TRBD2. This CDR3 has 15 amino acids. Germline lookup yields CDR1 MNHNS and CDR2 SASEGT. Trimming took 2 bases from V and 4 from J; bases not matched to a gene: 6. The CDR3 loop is CASSELMGGADTQYF. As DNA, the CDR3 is TGTGCCAGCAGTGAATTAATGGGGGGGGCAGATACGCAGTATTTT.

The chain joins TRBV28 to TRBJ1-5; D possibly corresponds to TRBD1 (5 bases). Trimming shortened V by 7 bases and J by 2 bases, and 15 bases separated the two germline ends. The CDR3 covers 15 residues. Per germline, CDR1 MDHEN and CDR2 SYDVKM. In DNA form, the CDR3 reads TGTGCCAGCACCTGGGGCTCGAGGGGCAATCAGCCCCAGCATTTT. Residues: CASTWGSRGNQPQHF.

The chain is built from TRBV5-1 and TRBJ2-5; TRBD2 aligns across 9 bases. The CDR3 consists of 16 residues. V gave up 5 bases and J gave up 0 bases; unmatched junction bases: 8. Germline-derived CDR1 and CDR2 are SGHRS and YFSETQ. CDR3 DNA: TGCGCCAGCAGACGTAGCGGGGGCCTTAACCAAGAGACCCAGTACTTC. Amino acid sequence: CASRRSGGLNQETQYF.

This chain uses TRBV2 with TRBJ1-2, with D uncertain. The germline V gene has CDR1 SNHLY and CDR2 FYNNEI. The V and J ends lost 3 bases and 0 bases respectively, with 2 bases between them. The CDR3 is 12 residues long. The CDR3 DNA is TGTGCCAGCAGTGAGGCTAACTATGGCTACACCTTC. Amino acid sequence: CASSEANYGYTF.

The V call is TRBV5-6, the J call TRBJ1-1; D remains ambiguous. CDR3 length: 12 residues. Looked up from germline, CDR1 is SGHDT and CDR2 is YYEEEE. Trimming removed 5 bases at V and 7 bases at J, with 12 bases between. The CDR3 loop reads CASSLGPREAFF. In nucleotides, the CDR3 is TGTGCCAGCAGTCTCGGGCCTCGTGAAGCTTTCTTT.

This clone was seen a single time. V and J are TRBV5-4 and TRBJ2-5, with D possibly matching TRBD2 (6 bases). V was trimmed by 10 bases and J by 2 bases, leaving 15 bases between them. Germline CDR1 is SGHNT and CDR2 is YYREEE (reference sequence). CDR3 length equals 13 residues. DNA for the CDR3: TGTGCCGGGGGAACGGGGGATCAAGAGACCCAGTACTTC. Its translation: CAGGTGDQETQYF.

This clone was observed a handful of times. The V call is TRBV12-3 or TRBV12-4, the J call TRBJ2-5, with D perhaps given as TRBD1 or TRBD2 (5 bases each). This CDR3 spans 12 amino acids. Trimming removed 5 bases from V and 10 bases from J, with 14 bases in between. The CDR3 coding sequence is TGTGCCAGCAGTACCGGGACCGGGATCCAGTACTTC. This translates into CASSTGTGIQYF.

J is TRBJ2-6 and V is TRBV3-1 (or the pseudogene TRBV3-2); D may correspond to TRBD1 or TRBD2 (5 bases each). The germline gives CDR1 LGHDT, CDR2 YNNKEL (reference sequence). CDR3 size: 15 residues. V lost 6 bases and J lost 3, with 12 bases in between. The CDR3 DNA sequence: TGTGCCAGCAGTCCCCGGGGCTTTGGGGCCAACGTCCTGACTTTC. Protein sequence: CASSPRGFGANVLTF.

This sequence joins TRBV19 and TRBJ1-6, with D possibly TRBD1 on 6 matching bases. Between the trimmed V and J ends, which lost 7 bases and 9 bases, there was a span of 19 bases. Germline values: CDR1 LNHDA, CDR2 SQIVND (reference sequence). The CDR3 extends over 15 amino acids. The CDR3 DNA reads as TGTGCCAGTACCTTGGGAGGGGGGCTTGGTTCACCCCTCCACTTT. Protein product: CASTLGGGLGSPLHF.

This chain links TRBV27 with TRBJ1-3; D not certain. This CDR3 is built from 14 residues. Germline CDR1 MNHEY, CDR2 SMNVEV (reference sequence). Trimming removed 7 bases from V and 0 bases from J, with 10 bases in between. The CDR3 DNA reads TGTGCCAGCAAAGGTCACCTCTCTGGAAACACCATATATTTT. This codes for CASKGHLSGNTIYF.

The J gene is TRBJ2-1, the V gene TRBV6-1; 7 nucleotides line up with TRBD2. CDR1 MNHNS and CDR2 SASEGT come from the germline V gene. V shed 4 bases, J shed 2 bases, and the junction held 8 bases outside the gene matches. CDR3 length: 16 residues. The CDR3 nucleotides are TGTGCCAGCAGTGTAGGACTAGGGAGGGCCTACAATGAGCAGTTCTTC. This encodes CASSVGLGRAYNEQFF.

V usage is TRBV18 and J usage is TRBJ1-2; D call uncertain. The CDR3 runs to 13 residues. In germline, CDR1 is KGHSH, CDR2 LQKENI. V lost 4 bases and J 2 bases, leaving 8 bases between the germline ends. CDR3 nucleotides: TGTGCCAGCTCACTCGGACGGAACTATGGCTACACCTTC. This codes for CASSLGRNYGYTF. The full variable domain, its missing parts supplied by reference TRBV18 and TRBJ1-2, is NAGVMQNPRHLVRRRGQEARLRCSPMKGHSHVYWYRQLPEEGLKFMVYLQKENIIDESGMPKERFSAEFPKEGPSILRIQQVVRGDSAAYFCASSLGRNYGYTFGSGTRLTVV.

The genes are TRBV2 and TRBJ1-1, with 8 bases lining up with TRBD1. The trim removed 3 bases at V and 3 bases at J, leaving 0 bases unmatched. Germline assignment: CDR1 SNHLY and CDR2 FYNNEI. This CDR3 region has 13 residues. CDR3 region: CASSEDRDTEAFF. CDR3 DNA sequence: TGTGCCAGCAGTGAGGACAGGGACACTGAAGCTTTCTTT.

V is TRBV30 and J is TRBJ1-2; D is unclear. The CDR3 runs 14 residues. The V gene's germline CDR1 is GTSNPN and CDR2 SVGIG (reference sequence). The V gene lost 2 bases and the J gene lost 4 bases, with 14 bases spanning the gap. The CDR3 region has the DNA TGTGCCTGGAGTAACCCTGACGTAGGCTATGGCTACACCTTC. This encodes CAWSNPDVGYGYTF.

Written as DNA, the CDR3 is TGCAGCGTTGGGATTGGGAGTAGCGGGAGGATGAGTGAGCAGTACTTC. Translation: CSVGIGSSGRMSEQYF. The chain combines TRBV29-1 with TRBJ2-7, with TRBD2 matching over 10 bases. The CDR3 loop spans 16 amino acids. V gave up 4 bases and J gave up 7 bases; unmatched junction bases: 16. Germline-derived CDR1 and CDR2 are SQVTM and ANQGSEA.

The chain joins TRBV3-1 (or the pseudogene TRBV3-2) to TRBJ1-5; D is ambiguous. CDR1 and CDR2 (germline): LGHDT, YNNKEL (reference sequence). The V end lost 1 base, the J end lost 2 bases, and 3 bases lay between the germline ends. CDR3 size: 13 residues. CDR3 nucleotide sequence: TGTGCCAGCAGCCAAGGAGGCAATCAGCCCCAGCATTTT. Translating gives CASSQGGNQPQHF.

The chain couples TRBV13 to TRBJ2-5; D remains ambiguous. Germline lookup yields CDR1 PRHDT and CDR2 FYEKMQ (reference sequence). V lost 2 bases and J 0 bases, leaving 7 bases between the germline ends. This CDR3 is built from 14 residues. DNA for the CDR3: TGTGCCAGCAGCTTATCCACATACCAAGAGACCCAGTACTTC. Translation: CASSLSTYQETQYF. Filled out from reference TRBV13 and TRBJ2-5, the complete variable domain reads AAGVIQSPRHLIKEKRETATLKCYPIPRHDTVYWYQQGPGQDPQFLISFYEKMQSDKGSIPDRFSAQQFSDYHSELNMSSLELGDSALYFCASSLSTYQETQYFGPGTRLLVL.

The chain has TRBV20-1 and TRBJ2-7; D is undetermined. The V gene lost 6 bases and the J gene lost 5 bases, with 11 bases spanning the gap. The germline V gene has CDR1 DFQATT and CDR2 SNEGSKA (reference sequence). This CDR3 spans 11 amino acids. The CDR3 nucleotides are TGCAGTGCCCAAGTACGAAACGAGCAGTACGTC. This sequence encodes CSAQVRNEQYV.

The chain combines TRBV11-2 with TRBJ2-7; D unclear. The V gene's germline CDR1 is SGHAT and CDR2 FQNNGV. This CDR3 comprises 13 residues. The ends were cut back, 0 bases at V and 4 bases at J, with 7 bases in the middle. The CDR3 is CASSLDYRYEQYF. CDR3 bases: TGTGCCAGCAGCTTAGATTACAGATACGAGCAGTACTTC.

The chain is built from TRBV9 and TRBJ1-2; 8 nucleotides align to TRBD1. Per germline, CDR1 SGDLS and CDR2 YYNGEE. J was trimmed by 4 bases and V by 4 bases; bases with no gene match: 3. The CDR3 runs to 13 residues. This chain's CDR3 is CASSQDRAYGYTF. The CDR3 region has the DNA TGTGCCAGCAGCCAGGACAGGGCCTATGGCTACACCTTC.

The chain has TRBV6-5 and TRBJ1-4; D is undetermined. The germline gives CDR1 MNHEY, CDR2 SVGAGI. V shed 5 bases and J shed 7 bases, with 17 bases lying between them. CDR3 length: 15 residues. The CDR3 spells CASSPLARVGEKLFF. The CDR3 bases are TGTGCCAGCAGTCCCCTGGCAAGGGTCGGTGAAAAACTGTTTTTT.

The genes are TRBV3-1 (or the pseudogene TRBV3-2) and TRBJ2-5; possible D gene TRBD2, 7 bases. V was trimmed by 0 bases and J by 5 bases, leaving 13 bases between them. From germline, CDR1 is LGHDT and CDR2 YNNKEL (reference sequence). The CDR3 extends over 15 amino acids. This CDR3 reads CASSQEGRGDETQYF. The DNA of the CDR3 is TGTGCCAGCAGCCAAGAAGGGAGGGGGGACGAGACCCAGTACTTC.